This passage covers 24 T cell receptor beta chains from one sample sequenced in a study of cytomegalovirus exposure and HLA in healthy donors. PCR used 60 Vbeta primers and 13 Jbeta primers. Produced via immunoSEQ multiplex PCR; TCRdb's table is partial and in-frame only. Of around 160,000 clones in the sample, about 76% were seen once. Specimen: PBMCs. The receptors were gathered from a male donor in good health and CMV-seropositive.

The rearrangement links TRBV19 to TRBJ1-1, with a possible D match to TRBD1 (6 bases). Between the trimmed V and J ends, which lost 6 bases and 11 bases, there was a span of 13 bases. In germline, CDR1 is LNHDA, CDR2 SQIVND (reference sequence). This CDR3 spans 11 amino acids. CDR3 sequence: CASRLQGRAFF. CDR3 coding DNA: TGTGCCAGTAGATTACAGGGTCGGGCTTTCTTT.

The V call is TRBV7-9, the J call TRBJ2-7, with D possibly TRBD2 on 5 matching bases. V was shortened by 3 bases and J by 6 bases, with 9 bases between the two germline ends. Germline values: CDR1 SEHNR, CDR2 FQNEAQ (reference sequence). The CDR3 spans 12 residues. The CDR3 protein is CASSFSGVEQYF. CDR3 nucleotides: TGTGCCAGCAGCTTCTCCGGGGTCGAGCAGTACTTC.

The chain uses TRBV6-5 and TRBJ2-1; no definite D call. V gave up 0 bases and J gave up 0 bases, with 9 bases separating them. The CDR3 consists of 16 residues. Germline V CDR1 and CDR2: MNHEY, SVGAGI. The CDR3 loop is CASSYSILSSYNEQFF. The CDR3 nucleotides are TGTGCCAGCAGTTACTCTATCCTGAGCTCCTACAATGAGCAGTTCTTC.

The J gene is TRBJ1-1, the V gene TRBV4-1; 7 bases line up with TRBD1. The V gene's germline CDR1 is MGHRA and CDR2 YSYEKL. With V trimmed by 4 bases and J by 0 bases, 11 bases remained unmatched. The CDR3 covers 17 residues. CDR3 sequence (DNA): TGCGCCAGCAGCCCCCTATCCAGACAGGGCCTGAACACTGAAGCTTTCTTT. Amino acid sequence: CASSPLSRQGLNTEAFF.

V gene TRBV18 combines with J gene TRBJ2-6, with D tentatively TRBD1 (5 bases). The CDR3 is 17 residues long. Trimming removed 2 bases at V and 0 bases at J, with 11 bases between. Germline V gene lookup returns CDR1 KGHSH and CDR2 LQKENI. CDR3 sequence: CASSPNLGHSGANVLTF. In nucleotides, the CDR3 is TGTGCCAGCTCACCAAATTTGGGGCACTCTGGGGCCAACGTCCTGACTTTC.

The rearrangement uses TRBV6-1 and TRBJ2-5; no clear D. CDR1 and CDR2 from the germline V gene are MNHNS and SASEGT. The CDR3 covers 13 residues. The ends were cut back, 4 bases at V and 1 base at J, with 7 bases in the middle. The CDR3 loop is CASSAYPQETQYF. CDR3 in DNA: TGTGCCAGCAGTGCCTACCCCCAAGAGACCCAGTACTTC.

This clone was recorded a few times. The chain recombines TRBV10-1 with TRBJ1-6; D ambiguous. In germline, CDR1 is WNHNN, CDR2 SYGVQD (reference sequence). CDR3 length equals 13 residues. V was shortened by 9 bases and J by 6 bases, with 12 bases between the two germline ends. The DNA of the CDR3 is TGCGCCAGTTCACTCGAGGCTAATTCACCCCTCCACTTT. It is translated as CASSLEANSPLHF.

This clone was counted only a few times. This chain links TRBV7-9 with TRBJ2-5; D possibly corresponds to TRBD2 (7 bases). CDR3 size: 14 residues. Trimming took 5 bases from V and 5 from J, leaving 15 bases between them. The germline V gene encodes CDR1 SEHNR and CDR2 FQNEAQ (reference sequence). CDR3 bases: TGTGCCAGCAGCCTTCGGGGGGCGGGGGAGACCCAGTACTTC. Protein sequence: CASSLRGAGETQYF.

This clone was counted a few times. The chain uses TRBV2 and TRBJ2-7; maybe TRBD1 (5 bases). Germline V gene lookup returns CDR1 SNHLY and CDR2 FYNNEI. Trimming pared 6 bases from V and 3 bases from J, leaving 18 bases between. This CDR3 contains 15 residues. The CDR3 is CASRADRSPIYEQYF. DNA for the CDR3: TGTGCCAGCAGGGCCGACAGATCCCCTATCTACGAGCAGTACTTC.

V is TRBV7-9 and J is TRBJ1-3, with no clear D. V shed 2 bases and J shed 0 bases, with 11 bases lying between them. The V gene's germline CDR1 is SEHNR and CDR2 FQNEAQ (reference sequence). CDR3 length: 16 amino acids. CDR3: CASSLSRRGSGNTIYF. The CDR3 nucleotides read TGTGCCAGCAGCTTATCCAGACGGGGCTCTGGAAACACCATATATTTT. The entire variable domain, with the rest obtained from reference TRBV7-9 and TRBJ1-3, is as follows: DTGVSQNPRHKITKRGQNVTFRCDPISEHNRLYWYRQTLGQGPEFLTYFQNEAQLEKSRLLSDRFSAERPKGSFSTLEIQRTEQGDSAMYLCASSLSRRGSGNTIYFGEGSWLTVV.

The chain recombines TRBV4-1 with TRBJ2-4; unclear D gene. Trimming cost V 2 bases and J 0 bases, with 8 bases left between them. The germline V gene has CDR1 MGHRA and CDR2 YSYEKL. The CDR3 sequence is 15 residues long. The CDR3 spells CASSQPLLAKNIQYF. The DNA of the CDR3 is TGCGCCAGCAGCCAACCACTGCTAGCCAAAAACATTCAGTACTTC.

The chain has TRBV7-9 and TRBJ2-1, with TRBD1 matching 8 bases. This CDR3 contains 16 residues. The V gene's germline CDR1 is SEHNR and CDR2 FQNEAQ (reference sequence). The ends lost 2 bases at V and 4 bases at J; junction bases unmatched: 7. The DNA for the CDR3 is TGTGCCAGCAGCTTAACCGGGACAGGCATTTACAATGAGCAGTTCTTC. Translation gives CASSLTGTGIYNEQFF. Full variable domain (outside the CDR3, taken from reference TRBV7-9 and TRBJ2-1): DTGVSQNPRHKITKRGQNVTFRCDPISEHNRLYWYRQTLGQGPEFLTYFQNEAQLEKSRLLSDRFSAERPKGSFSTLEIQRTEQGDSAMYLCASSLTGTGIYNEQFFGPGTRLTVL.

The rearrangement uses TRBV7-2 and TRBJ1-5; 7 bases are shared with TRBD1. CDR1 SGHTA and CDR2 FQGNSA come from the germline V gene. The CDR3 extends over 16 amino acids. Trimming removed 4 bases from V and 0 bases from J; junction bases left unmatched: 6. The CDR3 region has the DNA TGTGCCAGCAGCTGGCGACGGACAGGTAGCAATCAGCCCCAGCATTTT. This translates into CASSWRRTGSNQPQHF.

The J gene is TRBJ1-5, the V gene TRBV6-5, with 7 bases matching TRBD1. After removal of 4 bases from V and 1 base from J, the junction contained 4 bases not matched to a gene. There are 15 residues in the CDR3. Per germline, CDR1 MNHEY and CDR2 SVGAGI. CDR3 region: CASSLGTESNQPQHF. CDR3 DNA sequence: TGTGCCAGCAGTTTGGGGACAGAAAGCAATCAGCCCCAGCATTTT.

On this clone itself: At one boundary the junction diverges from the germline segment, which might be a read error. The CDR3: CASSQVGTGSQEAQYF. The DNA of the CDR3 is TGCGCCAGCAGCCAAGTTGGGACAGGGAGTCAAGAGGCCCAGTACTTC. This rearrangement joins TRBV4-1 to TRBJ2-5; 9 bases line up with TRBD1. The V gene's germline CDR1 is MGHRA and CDR2 YSYEKL. The CDR3 sequence is 16 residues long.

This chain joins TRBV6-4 and TRBJ2-7, with TRBD2 matching over 9 bases. The CDR3 consists of 14 residues. V trimming: 8 bases; J trimming: 0 bases; junction bases outside the gene matches: 5. Germline V gene sequence: CDR1 MRHNA, CDR2 SNTAGT. Here the CDR3 DNA reads TGTGCCAGCGGAATAGCGGGGGTCTCCTACGAGCAGTACTTC. Translating gives CASGIAGVSYEQYF.

The chain employs TRBV25-1 and TRBJ1-1, with D unresolved. From germline, CDR1 is MGHDK and CDR2 SYGVNS. Trimming cost V 5 bases and J 4 bases, with 14 bases left between them. This CDR3 contains 14 residues. For the CDR3, the DNA is TGTGCCAGCAGTCTGCCCTCTGAGGGCACTGAAGCTTTCTTT. Amino acids: CASSLPSEGTEAFF. The full variable domain, completed using reference TRBV25-1 and TRBJ1-1, is EADIYQTPRYLVIGTGKKITLECSQTMGHDKMYWYQQDPGMELHLIHYSYGVNSTEKGDLSSESTVSRIRTEHFPLTLESARPSHTSQYLCASSLPSEGTEAFFGQGTRLTVV.

The rearrangement links TRBV9 to TRBJ1-3; D may be TRBD1 (6 bases). This CDR3 comprises 15 residues. V lost 3 bases and J 4 bases, leaving 14 bases between the germline ends. The germline V gene has CDR1 SGDLS and CDR2 YYNGEE. The CDR3 DNA sequence: TGTGCCAGCAGCGGGGGGATGACAGGAGGAAACACCATATATTTT. Its translation is CASSGGMTGGNTIYF.

The rearrangement joins TRBV4-1 to TRBJ2-5; TRBD1 matches at 11 bases. The tail of the sequence fits TRBJ2-7 better, so the J call may be wrong. Germline loops: CDR1 MGHRA, CDR2 YSYEKL. The CDR3 sequence is 14 residues long. This CDR3 is CASSPDRGPYEQYF. For the CDR3, the DNA is TGCGCCAGCAGCCCGGACAGGGGGCCGTACGAGCAGTACTTC.

CDR3 region: CASSEAGSGGNQETQYF. The CDR3 DNA is TGTGCCAGCAGTGAAGCGGGTAGCGGGGGGAACCAAGAGACCCAGTACTTC. This chain links TRBV6-1 with TRBJ2-5; 10 bases are shared with TRBD2. CDR3 length: 17 amino acids. Unmatched junction bases numbered 4, after V lost 0 bases and J lost 0 bases. Germline V CDR1 and CDR2: MNHNS, SASEGT.

Regarding this clone: Germline and junction disagree at one end, which may indicate a read error. The CDR3 nucleotides read TGTTCCAGCAGCTTAGCACAGGGGGCTGGAGTTTACCTGCGCGAGCAGTACTTC. Its translation: CSSSLAQGAGVYLREQYF. This sequence joins TRBV7-9 and TRBJ2-7, with 9 nucleotides matching TRBD1. The CDR3 extends over 18 amino acids. Germline V lookup: CDR1 SEHNR, CDR2 FQNEAQ (reference sequence).

Turning to this clone: At the DNA level, this CDR3 is encoded by other sequences in the same sample as well. V gene TRBV20-1 combines with J gene TRBJ2-7, with D uncertain. The CDR3 has 11 residues. CDR1 is DFQATT and CDR2 is SNEGSKA in the germline V gene (reference sequence). Trimming pared 4 bases from V and 0 bases from J, leaving 4 bases between. CDR3 nucleotide sequence: TGCAGTGCTACGAGCTCCTACGAGCAGTACTTC. Protein product: CSATSSYEQYF.

V and J are TRBV10-2 and TRBJ2-5, with 7 positions matching TRBD2. Germline loops: CDR1 WSHSY, CDR2 SAAADI. The CDR3 loop spans 15 amino acids. J gave up 4 bases and V 5 bases, and 10 bases lay outside the gene matches. For the CDR3, the DNA is TGCGCCAGCAGTCGGGAGGTCAGTGTCGGAGAGACCCAGTACTTC. Protein: CASSREVSVGETQYF.

The V gene is TRBV7-2, the J gene TRBJ1-1; no clear D. Looked up from germline, CDR1 is SGHTA and CDR2 is FQGNSA. The CDR3 runs to 18 residues. The V and J ends lost 3 bases and 4 bases respectively, with 24 bases between them. CDR3 in amino acids: CASSLRVFGLGVSTEAFF. CDR3 coding DNA: TGTGCCAGCAGCTTGCGGGTTTTTGGTCTGGGAGTGAGCACTGAAGCTTTCTTT. The whole variable domain, filled in from reference TRBV7-2 and TRBJ1-1, reads GAGVSQSPSNKVTEKGKDVELRCDPISGHTALYWYRQSLGQGLEFLIYFQGNSAPDKSGLPSDRFSAERTGGSVSTLTIQRTQQEDSAVYLCASSLRVFGLGVSTEAFFGQGTRLTVV.